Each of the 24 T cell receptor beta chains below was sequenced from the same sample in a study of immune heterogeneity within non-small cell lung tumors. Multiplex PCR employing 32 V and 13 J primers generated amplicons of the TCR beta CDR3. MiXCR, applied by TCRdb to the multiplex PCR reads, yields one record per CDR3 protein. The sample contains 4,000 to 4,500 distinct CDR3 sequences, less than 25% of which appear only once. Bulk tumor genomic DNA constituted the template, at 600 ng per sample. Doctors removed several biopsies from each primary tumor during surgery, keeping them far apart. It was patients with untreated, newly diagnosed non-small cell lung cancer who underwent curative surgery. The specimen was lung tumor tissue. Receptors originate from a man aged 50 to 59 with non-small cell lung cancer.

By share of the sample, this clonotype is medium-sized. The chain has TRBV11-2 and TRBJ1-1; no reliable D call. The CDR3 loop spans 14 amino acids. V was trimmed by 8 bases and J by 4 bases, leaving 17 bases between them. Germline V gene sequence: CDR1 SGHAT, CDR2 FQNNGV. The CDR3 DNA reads TGTGCCAGCCAAGACGGGGTCCGGGCCACTGAAGCTTTCTTT. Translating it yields CASQDGVRATEAFF.

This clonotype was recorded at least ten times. The CDR3 loop reads CASSQGRYTGELFF. The DNA of the CDR3 is TGTGCCAGCAGCCAGGGACGATACACCGGGGAGCTGTTTTTT. The gene calls are TRBV14 and TRBJ2-2; D tentatively reads TRBD1 or TRBD2 (5 bases each). V was shortened by 3 bases and J by 3 bases, with 8 bases between the two germline ends. The CDR3 runs 14 residues. The germline CDR1 and CDR2 sequences are SGHDN and FVKESK.

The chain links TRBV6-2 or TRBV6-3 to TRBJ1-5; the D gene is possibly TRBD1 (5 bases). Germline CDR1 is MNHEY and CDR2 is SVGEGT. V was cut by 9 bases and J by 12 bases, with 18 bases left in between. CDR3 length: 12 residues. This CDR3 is CARGAGSISQHF. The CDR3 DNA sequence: TGTGCCAGAGGGGCAGGGTCAATCAGCCAGCATTTT.

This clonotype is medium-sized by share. CDR3 nucleotide sequence: TGTGCCAGCAGTCAGACAGGGGGCCCCCACAATGAGCAGTTCTTC. It is translated as CASSQTGGPHNEQFF. The chain uses TRBV11-3 and TRBJ2-1, with 10 positions matching TRBD1. CDR3 length equals 15 residues. Germline trimming cut 6 bases from V and 5 bases from J; bases unmatched to any gene: 7. Germline V lookup: CDR1 SGHNT, CDR2 YENEEA.

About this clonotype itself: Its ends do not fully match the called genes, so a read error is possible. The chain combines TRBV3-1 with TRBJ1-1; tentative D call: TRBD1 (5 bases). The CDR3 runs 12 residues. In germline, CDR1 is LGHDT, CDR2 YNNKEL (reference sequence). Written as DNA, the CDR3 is TGTGCCAGCAGCCCTCAGGGCCTGGGAGCTCTCTTT. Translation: CASSPQGLGALF.

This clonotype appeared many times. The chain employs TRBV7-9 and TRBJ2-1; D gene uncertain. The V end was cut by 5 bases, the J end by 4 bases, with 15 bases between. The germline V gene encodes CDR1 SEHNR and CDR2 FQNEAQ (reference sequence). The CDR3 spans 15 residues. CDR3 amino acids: CASSHPGTSYNEQFF. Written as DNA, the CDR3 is TGTGCCAGCAGCCACCCCGGAACGTCTTACAATGAGCAGTTCTTC.

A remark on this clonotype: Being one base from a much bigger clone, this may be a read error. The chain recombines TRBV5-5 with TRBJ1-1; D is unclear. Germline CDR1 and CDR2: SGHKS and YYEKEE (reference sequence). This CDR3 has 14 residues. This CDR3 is CSSSLRSDNTEAFF. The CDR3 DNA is TGTTCCAGCAGCTTGAGGTCAGACAACACTGAAGCTTTCTTT.

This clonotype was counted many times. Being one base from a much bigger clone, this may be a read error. CDR3 bases: TGTGCCAGCAGTAACCGGGACAGGGGGCTCCTCCCTGAAGCTTCCTTT. Protein product: CASSNRDRGLLPEASF. The V call is TRBV6-2 or TRBV6-3, the J call TRBJ1-1, with 12 bases aligning to TRBD1. This CDR3 comprises 16 residues. Looked up from germline, CDR1 is MNHEY and CDR2 is SVGEGT.

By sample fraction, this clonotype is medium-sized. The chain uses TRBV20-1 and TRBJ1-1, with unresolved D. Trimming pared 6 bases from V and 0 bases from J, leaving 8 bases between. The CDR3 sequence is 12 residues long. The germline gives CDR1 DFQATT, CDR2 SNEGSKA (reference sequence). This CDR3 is CSALHLNTEAFF. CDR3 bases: TGCAGTGCGCTTCATCTGAACACTGAAGCTTTCTTT.

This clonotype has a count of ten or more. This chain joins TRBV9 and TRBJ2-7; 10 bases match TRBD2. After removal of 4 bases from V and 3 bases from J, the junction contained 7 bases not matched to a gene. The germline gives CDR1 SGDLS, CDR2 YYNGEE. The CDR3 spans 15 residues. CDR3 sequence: CASSPDERGGYEQYF. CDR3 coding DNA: TGTGCCAGCAGCCCCGACGAGCGGGGGGGCTACGAGCAGTACTTC. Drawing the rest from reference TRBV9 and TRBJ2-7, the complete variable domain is DSGVTQTPKHLITATGQRVTLRCSPRSGDLSVYWYQQSLDQGLQFLIQYYNGEERAKGNILERFSAQQFPDLHSELNLSSLELGDSALYFCASSPDERGGYEQYFGPGTRLTVT.

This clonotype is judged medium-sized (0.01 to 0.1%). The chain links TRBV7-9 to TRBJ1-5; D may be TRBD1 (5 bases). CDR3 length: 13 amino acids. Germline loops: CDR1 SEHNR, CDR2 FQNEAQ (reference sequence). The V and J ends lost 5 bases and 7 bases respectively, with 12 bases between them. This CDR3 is CASSSGGAQPQHF. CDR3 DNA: TGTGCCAGCAGCAGCGGAGGGGCACAGCCCCAGCATTTT. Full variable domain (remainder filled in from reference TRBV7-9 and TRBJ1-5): DTGVSQNPRHKITKRGQNVTFRCDPISEHNRLYWYRQTLGQGPEFLTYFQNEAQLEKSRLLSDRFSAERPKGSFSTLEIQRTEQGDSAMYLCASSSGGAQPQHFGDGTRLSIL.

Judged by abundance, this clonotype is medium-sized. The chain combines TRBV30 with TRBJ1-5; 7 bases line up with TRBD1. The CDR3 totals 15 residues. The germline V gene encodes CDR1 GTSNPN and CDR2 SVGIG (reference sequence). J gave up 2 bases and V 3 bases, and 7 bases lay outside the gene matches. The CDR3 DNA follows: TGTGCCTGGAGCCCCGGTACAGGGGGCAATCAGCCCCAGCATTTT. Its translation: CAWSPGTGGNQPQHF.

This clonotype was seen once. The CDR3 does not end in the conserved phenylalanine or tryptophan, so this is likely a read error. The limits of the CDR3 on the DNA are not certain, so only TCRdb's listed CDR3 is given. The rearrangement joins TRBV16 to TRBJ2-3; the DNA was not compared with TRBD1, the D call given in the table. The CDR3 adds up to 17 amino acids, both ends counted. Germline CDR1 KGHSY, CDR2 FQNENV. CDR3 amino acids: CSSSRRITGMGTDTQCL.

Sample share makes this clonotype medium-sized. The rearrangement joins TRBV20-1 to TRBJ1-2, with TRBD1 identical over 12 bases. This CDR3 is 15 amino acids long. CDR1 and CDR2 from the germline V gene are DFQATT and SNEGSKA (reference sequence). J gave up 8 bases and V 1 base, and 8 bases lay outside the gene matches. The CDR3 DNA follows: TGCAGTGCTAGAGCAAGGGGACAGGGGGCGGAAGGCTACACCTTC. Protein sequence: CSARARGQGAEGYTF.

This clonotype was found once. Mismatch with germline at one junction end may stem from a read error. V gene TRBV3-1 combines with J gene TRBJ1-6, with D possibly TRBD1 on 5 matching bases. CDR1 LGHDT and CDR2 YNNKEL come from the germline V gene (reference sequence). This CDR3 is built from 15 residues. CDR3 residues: CASSHAAGLGSPLHF. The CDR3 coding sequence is TGTGCAAGCAGCCACGCCGCAGGGCTTGGTTCACCCCTCCACTTT.

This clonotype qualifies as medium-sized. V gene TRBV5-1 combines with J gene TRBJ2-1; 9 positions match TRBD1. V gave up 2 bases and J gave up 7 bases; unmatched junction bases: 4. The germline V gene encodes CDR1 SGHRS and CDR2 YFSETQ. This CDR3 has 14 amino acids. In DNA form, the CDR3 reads TGCGCCAGCAGCTTTCCGGGACAGGGAAATGAGCAGTTCTTC. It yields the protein CASSFPGQGNEQFF.

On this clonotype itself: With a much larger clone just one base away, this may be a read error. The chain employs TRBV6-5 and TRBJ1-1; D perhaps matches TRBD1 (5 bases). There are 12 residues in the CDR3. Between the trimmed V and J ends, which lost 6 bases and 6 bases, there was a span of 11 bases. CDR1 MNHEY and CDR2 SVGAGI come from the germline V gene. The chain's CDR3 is CASRLGDAEAFF. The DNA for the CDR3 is TGTGCCAGCAGGTTAGGGGACGCTGAAGCTTTCTTT.

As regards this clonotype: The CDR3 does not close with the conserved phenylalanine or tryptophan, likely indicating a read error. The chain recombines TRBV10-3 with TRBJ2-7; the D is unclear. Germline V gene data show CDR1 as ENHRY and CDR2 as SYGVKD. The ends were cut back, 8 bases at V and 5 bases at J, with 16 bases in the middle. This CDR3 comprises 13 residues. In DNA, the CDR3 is TGTGCCATCCTCCCTGCAGGTGAAAACGAGCAGTACATC. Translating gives CAILPAGENEQYI.

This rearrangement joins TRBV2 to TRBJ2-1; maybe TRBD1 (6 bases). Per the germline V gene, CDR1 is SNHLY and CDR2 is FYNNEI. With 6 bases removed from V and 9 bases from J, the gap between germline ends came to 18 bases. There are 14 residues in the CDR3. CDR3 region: CASSLIIVRGEQFF. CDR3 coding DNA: TGTGCCAGCAGCCTCATCATCGTCAGGGGTGAGCAGTTCTTC.

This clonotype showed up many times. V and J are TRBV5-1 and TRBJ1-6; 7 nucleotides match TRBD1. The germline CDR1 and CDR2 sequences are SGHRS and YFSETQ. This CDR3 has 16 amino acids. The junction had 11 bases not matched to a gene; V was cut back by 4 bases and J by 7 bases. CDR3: CASSLYPGQTNSPLHF. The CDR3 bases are TGCGCCAGCAGCCTATACCCGGGACAGACGAATTCACCCCTCCACTTT.

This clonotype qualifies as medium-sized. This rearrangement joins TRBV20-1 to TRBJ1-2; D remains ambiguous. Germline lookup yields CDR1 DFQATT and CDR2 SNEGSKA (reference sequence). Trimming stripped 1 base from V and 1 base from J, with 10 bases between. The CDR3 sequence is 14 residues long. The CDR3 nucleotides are TGCAGTGCTAGAGGAGGGCAGAATAACTATGGCTACACCTTC. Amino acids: CSARGGQNNYGYTF.

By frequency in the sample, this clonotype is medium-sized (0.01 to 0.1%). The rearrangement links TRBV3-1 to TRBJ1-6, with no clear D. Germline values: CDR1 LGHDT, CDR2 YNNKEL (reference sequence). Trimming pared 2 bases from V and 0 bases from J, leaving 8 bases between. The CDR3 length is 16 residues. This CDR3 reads CASSQTQSSYNSPLHF. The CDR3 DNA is TGTGCCAGCAGCCAAACACAAAGCTCCTATAATTCACCCCTCCACTTT.

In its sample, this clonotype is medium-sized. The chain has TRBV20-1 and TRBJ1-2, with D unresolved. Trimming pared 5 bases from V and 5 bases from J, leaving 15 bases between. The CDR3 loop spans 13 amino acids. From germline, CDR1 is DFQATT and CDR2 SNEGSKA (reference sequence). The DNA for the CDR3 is TGCAGTGCTGGAGGGTGGGAGACTTATGGCTACACCTTC. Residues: CSAGGWETYGYTF.

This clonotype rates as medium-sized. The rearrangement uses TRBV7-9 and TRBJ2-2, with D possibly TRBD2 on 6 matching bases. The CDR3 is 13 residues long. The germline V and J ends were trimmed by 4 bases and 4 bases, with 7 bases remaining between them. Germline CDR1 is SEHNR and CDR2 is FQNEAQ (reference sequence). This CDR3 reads CASSSEGTGELFF. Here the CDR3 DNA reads TGTGCCAGCAGCTCGGAGGGCACCGGGGAGCTGTTTTTT.